Detailed here is one T cell receptor beta chain. The antigen remains unidentified. Construction of the TCRbeta library involved unique molecular identifiers. One entry per CDR3 protein results from TCRdb running MiXCR on the PCR reads. The repertoire holds 200,000 to 250,000 distinct CDR3 sequences, with roughly 7.1% as singletons. The sample originates from a study of T-cell reconstitution after alpha-beta-depleted transplantation in children. Study-wide results and limits: The origin of alpha-beta T cells about two months after transplant was reportedly several hundred expanded graft clones.

Germline trimming cut 1 base from V and 4 bases from J; bases unmatched to any gene: 3. Germline assignment: CDR1 SGHVS and CDR2 FQNEAQ. The CDR3 spans 15 residues. The source material was PBMCs, sampled before TCRalphabeta/CD19-depleted stem cell transplant. This chain connects TRBV7-8 to TRBJ2-7; TRBD2 aligns across 11 bases. This clonotype originated in a boy younger than 10 with acute lymphoblastic leukemia, due to receive a stem cell transplant. As DNA, the CDR3 is TGTGCCAGCAGCTTAGAGGCTAGCGGGGGGTACGAGCAGTACTTC. As protein: CASSLEASGGYEQYF.